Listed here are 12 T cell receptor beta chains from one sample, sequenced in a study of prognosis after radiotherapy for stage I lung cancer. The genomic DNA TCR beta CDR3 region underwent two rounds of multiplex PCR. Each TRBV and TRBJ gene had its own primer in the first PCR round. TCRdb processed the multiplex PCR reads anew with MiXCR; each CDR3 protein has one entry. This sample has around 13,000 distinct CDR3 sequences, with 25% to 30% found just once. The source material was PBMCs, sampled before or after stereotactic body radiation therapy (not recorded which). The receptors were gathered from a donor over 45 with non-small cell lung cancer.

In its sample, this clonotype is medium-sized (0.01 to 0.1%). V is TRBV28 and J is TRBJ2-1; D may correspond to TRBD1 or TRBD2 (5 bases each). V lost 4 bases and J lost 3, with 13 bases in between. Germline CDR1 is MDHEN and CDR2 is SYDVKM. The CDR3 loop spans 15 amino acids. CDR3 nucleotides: TGTGCCAGCAGTTCCGTAGGGACCTACTACAATGAGCAGTTCTTC. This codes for CASSSVGTYYNEQFF. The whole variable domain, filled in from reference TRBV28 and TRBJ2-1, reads DVKVTQSSRYLVKRTGEKVFLECVQDMDHENMFWYRQDPGLGLRLIYFSYDVKMKEKGDIPEGYSVSREKKERFSLILESASTNQTSMYLCASSSVGTYYNEQFFGPGTRLTVL.

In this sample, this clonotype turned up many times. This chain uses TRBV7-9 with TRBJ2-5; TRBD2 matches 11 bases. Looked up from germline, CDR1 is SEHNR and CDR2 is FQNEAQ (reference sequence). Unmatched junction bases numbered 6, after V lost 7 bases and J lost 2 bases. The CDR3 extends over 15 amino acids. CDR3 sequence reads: CASILAGALQETQYF. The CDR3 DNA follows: TGTGCCAGCATACTAGCGGGGGCCCTTCAAGAGACCCAGTACTTC.

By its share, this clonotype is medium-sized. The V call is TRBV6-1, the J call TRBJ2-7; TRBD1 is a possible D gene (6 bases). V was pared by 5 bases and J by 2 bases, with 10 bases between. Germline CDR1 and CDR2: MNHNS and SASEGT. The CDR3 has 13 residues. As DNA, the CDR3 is TGTGCCAGCAGTCGGACAGCAACCTACGAGCAGTACTTC. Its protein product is CASSRTATYEQYF.

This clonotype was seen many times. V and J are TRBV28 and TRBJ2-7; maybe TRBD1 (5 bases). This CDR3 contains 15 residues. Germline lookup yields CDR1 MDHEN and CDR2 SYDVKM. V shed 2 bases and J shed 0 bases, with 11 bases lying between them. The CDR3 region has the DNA TGTGCCAGCAGTTTAGCCCAGGGCCTCTCCTACGAGCAGTACTTC. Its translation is CASSLAQGLSYEQYF.

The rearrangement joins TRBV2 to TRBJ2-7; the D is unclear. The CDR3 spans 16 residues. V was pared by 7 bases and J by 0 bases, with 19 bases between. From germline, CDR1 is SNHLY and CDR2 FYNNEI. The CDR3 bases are TGTGCCAGCACCCCACGAAGGAAGGGCGTCTCCTACGAGCAGTACTTC. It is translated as CASTPRRKGVSYEQYF.

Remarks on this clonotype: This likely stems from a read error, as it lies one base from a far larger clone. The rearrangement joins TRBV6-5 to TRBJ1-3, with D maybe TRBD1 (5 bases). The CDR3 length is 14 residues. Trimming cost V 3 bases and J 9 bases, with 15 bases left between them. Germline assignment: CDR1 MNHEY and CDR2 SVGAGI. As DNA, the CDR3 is TGTGCCAGCAGTTATTCGGTCGTAGGGACCACCATATATTTT. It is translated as CASSYSVVGTTIYF.

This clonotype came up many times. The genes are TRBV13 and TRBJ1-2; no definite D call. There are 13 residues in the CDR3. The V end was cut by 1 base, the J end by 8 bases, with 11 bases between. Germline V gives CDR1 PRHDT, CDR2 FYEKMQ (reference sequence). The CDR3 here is CASSLEPGFGYTF. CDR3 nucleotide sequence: TGTGCCAGCAGCTTAGAACCCGGCTTCGGCTACACCTTC.

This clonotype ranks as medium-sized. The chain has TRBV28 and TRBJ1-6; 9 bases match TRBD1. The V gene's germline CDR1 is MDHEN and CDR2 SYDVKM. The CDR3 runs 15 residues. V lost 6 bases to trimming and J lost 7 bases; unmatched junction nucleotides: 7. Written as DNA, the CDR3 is TGTGCCAGCAGCTGGACAGGGGTTGGGAATTCACCCCTCCACTTT. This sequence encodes CASSWTGVGNSPLHF.

The CDR3 spells CASSRQGSGKNIYF. The DNA of the CDR3 is TGTGCCAGCAGTCGACAGGGCTCTGGAAAAAACATATATTTT. The V gene is TRBV6-1, the J gene TRBJ1-3; 7 bases are a match to TRBD1. This CDR3 has 14 amino acids. CDR1 is MNHNS and CDR2 is SASEGT in the germline V gene. The J segment lost 12 bases and the V segment lost 5 bases, leaving 13 bases of the junction unmatched.

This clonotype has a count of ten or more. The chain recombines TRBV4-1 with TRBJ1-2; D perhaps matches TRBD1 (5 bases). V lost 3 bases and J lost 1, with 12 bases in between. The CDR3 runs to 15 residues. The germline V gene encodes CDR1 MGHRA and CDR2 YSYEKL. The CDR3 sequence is CASSHGTDYNYGYTF. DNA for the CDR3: TGCGCCAGCAGCCATGGGACTGACTATAACTATGGCTACACCTTC.

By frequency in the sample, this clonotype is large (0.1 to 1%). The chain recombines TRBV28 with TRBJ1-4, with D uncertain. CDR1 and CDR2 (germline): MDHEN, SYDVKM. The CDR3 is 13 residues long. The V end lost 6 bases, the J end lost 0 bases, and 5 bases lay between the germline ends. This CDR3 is CASRFPTNEKLFF. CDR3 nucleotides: TGTGCCAGCAGGTTCCCAACTAATGAAAAACTGTTTTTT.

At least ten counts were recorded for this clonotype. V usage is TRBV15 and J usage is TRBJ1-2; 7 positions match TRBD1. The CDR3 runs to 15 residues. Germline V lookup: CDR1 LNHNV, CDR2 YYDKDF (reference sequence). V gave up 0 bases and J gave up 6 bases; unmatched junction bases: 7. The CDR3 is CATSRDRQGGDGYTF. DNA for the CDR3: TGTGCCACCAGCAGAGATCGACAGGGCGGCGATGGCTACACCTTC.